This T cell receptor beta chain comes out of a study of shared clonotypes between healthy human individuals. Study outcomes and limitations: Sampling used blood alone; tissue repertoires probably differ.

This clone showed up just a few times. The antigen is undetermined. The ends were cut back, 6 bases at V and 5 bases at J, with 14 bases in the middle. The CDR3 runs to 14 residues. CDR1 MNHEY and CDR2 SMNVEV come from the germline V gene (reference sequence). TCRdb keeps only in-frame clones here, not all; method: immunoSEQ multiplex PCR. The sample has about 680,000 clones; 73% are singletons. A CD45RA+ naive subset and a CD45RA-negative memory subset were split from CD4+ cells. The receptor was isolated from a woman between 25 and 40 years old in good health. V is TRBV27 and J is TRBJ2-1, with no clear D. The sample comprised memory CD4+ T cells sorted from blood. Subset described: CD45RA-negative fraction. The CDR3 DNA follows: TGTGCCAGCAGCCGTACTCCCCTCCACAATGAGCAGTTCTTC. Amino acid sequence: CASSRTPLHNEQFF.